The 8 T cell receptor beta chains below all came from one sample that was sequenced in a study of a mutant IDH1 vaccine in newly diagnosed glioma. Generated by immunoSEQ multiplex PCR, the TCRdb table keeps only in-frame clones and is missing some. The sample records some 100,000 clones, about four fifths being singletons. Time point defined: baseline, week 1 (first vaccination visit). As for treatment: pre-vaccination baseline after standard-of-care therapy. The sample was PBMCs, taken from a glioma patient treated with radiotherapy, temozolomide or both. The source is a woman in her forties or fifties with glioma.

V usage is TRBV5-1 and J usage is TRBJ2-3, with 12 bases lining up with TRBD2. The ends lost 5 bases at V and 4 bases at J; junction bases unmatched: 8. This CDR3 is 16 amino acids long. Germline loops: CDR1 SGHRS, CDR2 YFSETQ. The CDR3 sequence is CASRKPSGGAADTQYF. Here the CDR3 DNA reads TGCGCCAGCAGGAAACCTAGCGGGGGGGCTGCAGATACGCAGTATTTT. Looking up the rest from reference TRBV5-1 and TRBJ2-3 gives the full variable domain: KAGVTQTPRYLIKTRGQQVTLSCSPISGHRSVSWYQQTPGQGLQFLFEYFSETQRNKGNFPGRFSGRQFSNSRSEMNVSTLELGDSALYLCASRKPSGGAADTQYFGPGTRLTVL.

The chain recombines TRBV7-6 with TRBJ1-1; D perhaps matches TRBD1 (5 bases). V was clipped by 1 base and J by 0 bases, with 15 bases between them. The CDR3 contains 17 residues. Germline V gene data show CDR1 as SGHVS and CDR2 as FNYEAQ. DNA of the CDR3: TGTGCCAGCAGCTTAGTGGTGGGGGGAAGCTTGAACACTGAAGCTTTCTTT. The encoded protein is CASSLVVGGSLNTEAFF.

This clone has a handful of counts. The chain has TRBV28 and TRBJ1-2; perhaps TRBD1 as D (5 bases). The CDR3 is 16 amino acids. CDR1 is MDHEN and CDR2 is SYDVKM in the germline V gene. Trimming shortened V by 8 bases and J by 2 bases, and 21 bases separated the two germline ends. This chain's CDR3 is CASGPPGSLDNYGYTF. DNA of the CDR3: TGTGCCAGCGGTCCTCCAGGGAGTTTAGACAACTATGGCTACACCTTC.

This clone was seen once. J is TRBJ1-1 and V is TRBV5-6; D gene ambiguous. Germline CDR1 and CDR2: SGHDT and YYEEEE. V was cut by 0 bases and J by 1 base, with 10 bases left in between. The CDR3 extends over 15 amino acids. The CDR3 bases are TGTGCCAGCAGCTTGGGTCTGTGGGGGAACACTGAAGCTTTCTTT. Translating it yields CASSLGLWGNTEAFF.

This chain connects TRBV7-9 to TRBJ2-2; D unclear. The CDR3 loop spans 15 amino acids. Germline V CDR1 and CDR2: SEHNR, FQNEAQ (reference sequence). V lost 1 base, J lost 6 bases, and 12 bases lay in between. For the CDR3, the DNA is TGTGCCAGCAGCTTAGGATTAGGTTCCGCCGGGGAGCTGTTTTTT. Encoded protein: CASSLGLGSAGELFF. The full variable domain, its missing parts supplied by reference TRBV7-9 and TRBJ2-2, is DTGVSQNPRHKITKRGQNVTFRCDPISEHNRLYWYRQTLGQGPEFLTYFQNEAQLEKSRLLSDRFSAERPKGSFSTLEIQRTEQGDSAMYLCASSLGLGSAGELFFGEGSRLTVL.

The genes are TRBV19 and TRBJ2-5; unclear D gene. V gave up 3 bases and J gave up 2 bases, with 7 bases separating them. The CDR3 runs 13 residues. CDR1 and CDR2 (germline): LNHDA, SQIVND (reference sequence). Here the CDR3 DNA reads TGTGCCAGTAGTATGATCCGGCAAGAGACCCAGTACTTC. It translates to CASSMIRQETQYF.

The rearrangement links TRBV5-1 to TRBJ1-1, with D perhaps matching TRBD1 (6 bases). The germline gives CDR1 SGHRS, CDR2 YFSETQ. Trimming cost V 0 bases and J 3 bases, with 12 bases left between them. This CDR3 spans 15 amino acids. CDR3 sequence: CASSLAQGGDTEAFF. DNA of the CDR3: TGCGCCAGCAGCTTGGCACAGGGAGGGGACACTGAAGCTTTCTTT.

DNA for the CDR3: TGTGCCAGCAGCTTAAGCATGGCGGGGAGTTCACCCCTCCACTTT. It specifies CASSLSMAGSSPLHF. The rearrangement uses TRBV7-9 and TRBJ1-6, with unresolved D. V was trimmed by 2 bases and J by 9 bases, leaving 14 bases between them. The CDR3 consists of 15 residues. From germline, CDR1 is SEHNR and CDR2 FQNEAQ (reference sequence).